Below, 26 T cell receptor beta chains from the same sample are listed, as sequenced in a study of vaccination and CD4 T cells after COVID-19. The antigens of these receptors remain unknown. The treatment denotes: approximately nine-day PBMC culture with coronavirus spike peptide pools or control peptides (ViraFEST assay). The study sequenced cultured CD4+ T cell DNA using the Oncomine TCR Beta short-read assay. Each CDR3 protein is one row after TCRdb ran MiXCR on the PCR reads. Of about 16,000 distinct CDR3 sequences listed, roughly 45% are singletons. The sequencing used CD4+ T cells from blood, cultured in vitro, collected after SARS-CoV-2 vaccination. The receptors here all came from a human donor who had recovered from COVID-19.

This clonotype has a handful of counts. CDR3 loop: CASTQWGNTGELFF. The CDR3 DNA reads TGTGCCAGCACTCAGTGGGGGAACACCGGGGAGCTGTTTTTT. This chain joins TRBV2 and TRBJ2-2, with no clear D. Germline V gene data show CDR1 as SNHLY and CDR2 as FYNNEI. The V gene lost 7 bases and the J gene lost 1 base, with 10 bases spanning the gap. The CDR3 is made up of 14 amino acids.

The rearrangement uses TRBV5-4 and TRBJ2-7; D remains ambiguous. The V and J ends lost 1 base and 6 bases respectively, with 8 bases between them. Germline-derived CDR1 and CDR2 are SGHNT and YYREEE (reference sequence). CDR3 length: 12 amino acids. The CDR3 bases are TGTGCCAGCAGCTTGCCAGTGGGCGAGCAGTACTTC. This gives the protein CASSLPVGEQYF.

This clonotype has a handful of counts. The gene calls are TRBV28 and TRBJ1-2; D gene uncertain. The CDR3 length is 14 residues. In germline, CDR1 is MDHEN, CDR2 SYDVKM. Trimming left V 7 bases short and J 4 bases short, with 16 bases between. The CDR3 reads CASTTWATGYGYTF. The DNA for the CDR3 is TGTGCCAGCACCACGTGGGCGACGGGCTATGGCTACACCTTC.

This rearrangement joins TRBV27 to TRBJ1-5; TRBD1 matches at 9 bases. This CDR3 region has 17 residues. CDR1 is MNHEY and CDR2 is SMNVEV in the germline V gene (reference sequence). The J segment lost 4 bases and the V segment lost 5 bases, leaving 12 bases of the junction unmatched. The CDR3 DNA reads TGTGCCAGCAGTGAAGCCCAGGGACAGGGCCGGAATCAGCCCCAGCATTTT. Its translation: CASSEAQGQGRNQPQHF.

This sequence joins TRBV7-2 and TRBJ2-1; 12 bases agree with TRBD2. CDR1 is SGHTA and CDR2 is FQGNSA in the germline V gene. The V gene end was trimmed by 4 bases and the J gene end by 6 bases; junction bases not matched to a gene: 7. The CDR3 is 16 residues long. The CDR3 is CASSSTSGSFTNEQFF. The CDR3 DNA follows: TGTGCCAGCAGCTCGACTAGCGGGAGTTTTACCAATGAGCAGTTCTTC.

This chain joins TRBV7-9 and TRBJ1-1; 7 bases align to TRBD1. V was clipped by 6 bases and J by 3 bases; unmatched bases: 7. The germline V gene encodes CDR1 SEHNR and CDR2 FQNEAQ (reference sequence). The CDR3 runs 14 residues. The CDR3 spells CASRDRDWDTEAFF. In DNA form, the CDR3 reads TGTGCCAGCAGAGACAGGGACTGGGACACTGAAGCTTTCTTT. Complete variable domain (other parts from reference TRBV7-9 and TRBJ1-1): DTGVSQNPRHKITKRGQNVTFRCDPISEHNRLYWYRQTLGQGPEFLTYFQNEAQLEKSRLLSDRFSAERPKGSFSTLEIQRTEQGDSAMYLCASRDRDWDTEAFFGQGTRLTVV.

This sequence joins TRBV15 and TRBJ2-7; D assignment may be TRBD1 or TRBD2 (5 bases each). Trimming cost V 2 bases and J 6 bases, with 17 bases left between them. The CDR3 has 15 amino acids. Germline assignment: CDR1 LNHNV and CDR2 YYDKDF (reference sequence). CDR3 DNA: TGTGCCACCAGCAGACCCCCGGTGGGGGAGAGCGAGCAGTACTTC. Translated: CATSRPPVGESEQYF.

CDR3 region: CSTRGNTEAFF. In DNA, the CDR3 is TGCAGTACCAGGGGGAACACTGAAGCTTTCTTT. V usage is TRBV20-1 and J usage is TRBJ1-1; D is perhaps TRBD1 (6 bases). The CDR3 runs 11 residues. Trimming cost V 8 bases and J 1 base, with 8 bases left between them. In germline, CDR1 is DFQATT, CDR2 SNEGSKA (reference sequence).

The chain employs TRBV28 and TRBJ2-1; 7 bases agree with TRBD1. The CDR3 totals 16 residues. V shed 8 bases, J shed 2 bases, and the junction held 12 bases outside the gene matches. Per germline, CDR1 MDHEN and CDR2 SYDVKM. The CDR3 protein is CASPPVRTGAYNEQFF. For the CDR3, the DNA is TGTGCCAGCCCCCCCGTAAGGACAGGAGCCTACAATGAGCAGTTCTTC.

J is TRBJ2-3 and V is TRBV20-1, with a tentative D call TRBD2 (6 bases). Germline loops: CDR1 DFQATT, CDR2 SNEGSKA (reference sequence). The CDR3 is made up of 15 amino acids. V lost 6 bases, J lost 1 base, and 17 bases lay in between. The CDR3 bases are TGCAGTGCAAGGATAGCGGAGCCAGGCACAGATACGCAGTATTTT. The encoded protein is CSARIAEPGTDTQYF.

This clonotype was seen only a few times. The V and J genes are TRBV27 and TRBJ2-3, with 10 bases identical to TRBD2. There are 15 residues in the CDR3. The ends lost 6 bases at V and 3 bases at J; junction bases unmatched: 6. Germline assignment: CDR1 MNHEY and CDR2 SMNVEV (reference sequence). CDR3 in amino acids: CASRSTSGDTDTQYF. For the CDR3, the DNA is TGTGCCAGCAGATCTACTAGCGGGGATACAGATACGCAGTATTTT.

The V gene is TRBV6-1, the J gene TRBJ2-6; 7 bases map to TRBD1. The CDR3 covers 17 residues. Trimming removed 1 base from V and 1 base from J; junction bases left unmatched: 4. Germline lookup yields CDR1 MNHNS and CDR2 SASEGT. CDR3 sequence: CASSEDRQGSGANVLTF. CDR3 DNA: TGTGCCAGCAGTGAAGACCGACAGGGATCTGGGGCCAACGTCCTGACTTTC.

This clonotype appeared a single time. The chain is built from TRBV29-1 and TRBJ2-7; D remains unclear. Trimming cost V 0 bases and J 6 bases, with 6 bases left between them. The CDR3 is 11 residues long. Germline V gene lookup returns CDR1 SQVTM and CDR2 ANQGSEA. CDR3 sequence reads: CSVEDYVEQYF. In DNA form, the CDR3 reads TGCAGCGTTGAAGATTACGTCGAGCAGTACTTC.

This sequence joins TRBV7-2 and TRBJ2-4; 7 nucleotides agree with TRBD1. The CDR3 has 12 amino acids. Germline V lookup: CDR1 SGHTA, CDR2 FQGNSA. Unmatched junction bases numbered 5, after V lost 4 bases and J lost 11 bases. The CDR3 region has the DNA TGTGCCAGCAGCTCCGGACAGGTCTTTCAGTACTTC. Residues: CASSSGQVFQYF.

The chain joins TRBV27 to TRBJ2-7, with TRBD1 matching 12 bases. CDR1 and CDR2 (germline): MNHEY, SMNVEV (reference sequence). V lost 8 bases and J lost 7; bases outside the gene matches: 6. The CDR3 runs to 13 residues. CDR3: CASQRDRGQEQYF. CDR3 DNA: TGTGCCAGCCAAAGGGACAGGGGGCAAGAGCAGTACTTC.

The chain links TRBV7-2 to TRBJ2-2; 11 bases are a match to TRBD2. The junction had 0 bases not matched to a gene; V was cut back by 1 base and J by 5 bases. Germline V CDR1 and CDR2: SGHTA, FQGNSA. The CDR3 contains 15 residues. The CDR3 DNA reads TGTGCCAGCAGCTTAGGACTAGCGGGGACCGGGGAGCTGTTTTTT. It is translated as CASSLGLAGTGELFF.

This chain uses TRBV19 with TRBJ2-2; 11 positions match TRBD2. The CDR3 loop spans 19 amino acids. Germline CDR1 LNHDA, CDR2 SQIVND (reference sequence). V shed 0 bases, J shed 1 base, and the junction held 7 bases outside the gene matches. The CDR3: CASSIDLLGTSGNTGELFF. Here the CDR3 DNA reads TGTGCCAGTAGTATAGATCTATTAGGGACTAGCGGGAACACCGGGGAGCTGTTTTTT. Full variable domain (remainder filled in from reference TRBV19 and TRBJ2-2): DGGITQSPKYLFRKEGQNVTLSCEQNLNHDAMYWYRQDPGQGLRLIYYSQIVNDFQKGDIAEGYSVSREKKESFPLTVTSAQKNPTAFYLCASSIDLLGTSGNTGELFFGEGSRLTVL.

The sample holds a few counts of this clonotype. This CDR3 is CASSSGGGISNQPQHF. The DNA for the CDR3 is TGTGCCAGCAGCTCAGGGGGCGGCATAAGCAATCAGCCCCAGCATTTT. This rearrangement joins TRBV7-9 to TRBJ1-5; 8 bases match TRBD1. The trim removed 4 bases at V and 1 base at J, leaving 6 bases unmatched. The CDR3 spans 16 residues. The germline CDR1 and CDR2 sequences are SEHNR and FQNEAQ (reference sequence). Together with reference TRBV7-9 and TRBJ1-5, the CDR3 gives the full variable domain: DTGVSQNPRHKITKRGQNVTFRCDPISEHNRLYWYRQTLGQGPEFLTYFQNEAQLEKSRLLSDRFSAERPKGSFSTLEIQRTEQGDSAMYLCASSSGGGISNQPQHFGDGTRLSIL.

This sequence joins TRBV5-6 and TRBJ1-2, with 9 bases aligning to TRBD1. The CDR3 loop spans 13 amino acids. In germline, CDR1 is SGHDT, CDR2 YYEEEE. Trimming removed 5 bases from V and 3 bases from J; junction bases left unmatched: 2. CDR3 DNA: TGTGCCAGCAGGTGGACAGGGGACTATGGCTACACCTTC. Translated: CASRWTGDYGYTF.

This clonotype was counted between two and nine times. This chain links TRBV28 with TRBJ1-2; 8 bases agree with TRBD1. The CDR3 is 13 amino acids. V gave up 6 bases and J gave up 7 bases; unmatched junction bases: 7. Germline V lookup: CDR1 MDHEN, CDR2 SYDVKM. CDR3 bases: TGTGCCAGCAGCCCGACAGGGGTGCGTGGCTACACCTTC. Its protein is CASSPTGVRGYTF.

This clonotype was seen a handful of times. The V and J genes are TRBV27 and TRBJ2-3; D gene ambiguous. This CDR3 is 13 amino acids long. Germline CDR1 reads MNHEY; CDR2 reads SMNVEV (reference sequence). V lost 8 bases and J lost 2, with 11 bases in between. CDR3 sequence reads: CASRDPNTDTQYF. CDR3 DNA sequence: TGTGCCAGCCGAGACCCAAACACAGATACGCAGTATTTT.

This clonotype was observed a few times. V gene TRBV27 combines with J gene TRBJ2-5; tentative D call: TRBD2 (5 bases). The V end lost 4 bases, the J end lost 5 bases, and 17 bases lay between the germline ends. This CDR3 has 15 amino acids. CDR1 and CDR2 from the germline V gene are MNHEY and SMNVEV (reference sequence). This CDR3 reads CASSSPSGGVETQYF. The DNA for the CDR3 is TGTGCCAGCAGTTCGCCTTCTGGAGGAGTTGAGACCCAGTACTTC.

This chain connects TRBV20-1 to TRBJ2-4; 12 bases fit TRBD2. Germline assignment: CDR1 DFQATT and CDR2 SNEGSKA (reference sequence). V was pared by 1 base and J by 6 bases, with 10 bases of the junction left unmatched. The CDR3 loop spans 17 amino acids. The CDR3, as DNA: TGCAGTGCTAGAGTCGCTAGCGGGAGGGCCTTGGGAAACATTCAGTACTTC. Residues: CSARVASGRALGNIQYF.

This rearrangement joins TRBV6-4 to TRBJ2-5; no clear D. This CDR3 contains 15 residues. Germline-derived CDR1 and CDR2 are MRHNA and SNTAGT. Trimming left V 0 bases short and J 0 bases short, with 8 bases between. CDR3 coding DNA: TGTGCCAGCAGTGACTCGAAACGCGACCAAGAGACCCAGTACTTC. It translates to CASSDSKRDQETQYF.

The chain combines TRBV28 with TRBJ1-2, with 9 nucleotides matching TRBD1. The V segment lost 5 bases and the J segment 6 bases; nucleotides outside the gene matches: 10. This CDR3 has 15 residues. The germline V gene encodes CDR1 MDHEN and CDR2 SYDVKM. The chain's CDR3 is CASSPGTGRSNGYTF. DNA for the CDR3: TGTGCCAGCAGTCCAGGGACAGGGCGAAGTAATGGCTACACCTTC.

This clonotype showed up just a few times. The chain links TRBV20-1 to TRBJ1-5; D is undetermined. The ends were cut back, 2 bases at V and 5 bases at J, with 10 bases in the middle. Per the germline V gene, CDR1 is DFQATT and CDR2 is SNEGSKA (reference sequence). The CDR3 covers 13 residues. The CDR3 protein is CSARKGNHQPQHF. The CDR3 nucleotides read TGCAGTGCTAGAAAAGGGAACCATCAGCCCCAGCATTTT.